This TCR beta chain was found in a study of cytomegalovirus exposure and HLA in healthy donors. Looked up from germline, CDR1 is SGHTA and CDR2 is FQGTGA. V lost 1 base, J lost 4 bases, and 12 bases lay in between. The CDR3 is 15 amino acids. Use of 60 Vbeta and 13 Jbeta primers characterized the PCR. Profiling relied on immunoSEQ multiplex PCR, and the TCRdb table lists in-frame clones only, not all of them. Among 220,000 or so clones listed, around four fifths were seen once. Sampled while nominally healthy, donors likely had unrecorded immune exposures. About this clone itself: What it binds is unknown.

Study-level results: Roughly 170 TCR beta chains were listed as cytomegalovirus-associated.

This TCR came from a woman between 40 and 55 years old in good health and CMV-seronegative. J is TRBJ2-3 and V is TRBV7-3; no firm D call. Specimen: PBMCs. The CDR3 nucleotides read TGTGCCAGCAGCTTAAGGTCCGACCGGGCAGATACGCAGTATTTT. Translated: CASSLRSDRADTQYF.